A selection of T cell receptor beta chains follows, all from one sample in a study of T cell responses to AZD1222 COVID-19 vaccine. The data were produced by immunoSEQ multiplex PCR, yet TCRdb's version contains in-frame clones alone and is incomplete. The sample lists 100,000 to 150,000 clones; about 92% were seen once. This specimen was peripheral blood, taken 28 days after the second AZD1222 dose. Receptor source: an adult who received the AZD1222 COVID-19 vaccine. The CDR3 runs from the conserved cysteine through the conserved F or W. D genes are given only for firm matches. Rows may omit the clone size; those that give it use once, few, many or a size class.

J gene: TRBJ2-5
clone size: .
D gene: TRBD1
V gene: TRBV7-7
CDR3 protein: CAVTGGTPLASQGTQYF
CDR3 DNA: TGTGCCGTAACAGGGGGCACCCCTCTAGCCTCCCAGGGGACCCAGTACTTC

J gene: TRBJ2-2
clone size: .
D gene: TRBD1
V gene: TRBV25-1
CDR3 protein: CASTRQGPGTGELFF
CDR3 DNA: TGTGCCAGCACGAGACAGGGCCCAGGAACCGGGGAGCTGTTTTTT

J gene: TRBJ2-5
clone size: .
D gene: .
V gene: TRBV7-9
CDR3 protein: CASSPWAQSQETQYF
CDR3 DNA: TGTGCCAGCAGCCCTTGGGCACAGAGCCAAGAGACCCAGTACTTC

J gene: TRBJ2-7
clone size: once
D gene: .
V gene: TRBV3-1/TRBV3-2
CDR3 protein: CASSQDLRAYEQYF
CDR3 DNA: TGTGCCAGCAGCCAAGATCTAAGGGCCTACGAGCAGTACTTC

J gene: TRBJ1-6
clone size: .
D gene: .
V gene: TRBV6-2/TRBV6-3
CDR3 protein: CASSYGRLNSPLHF
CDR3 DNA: TGTGCCAGCAGTTACGGCCGGCTTAATTCACCCCTCCACTTT

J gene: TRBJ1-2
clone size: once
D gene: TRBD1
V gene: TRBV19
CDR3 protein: CASSDEPRGQGYTF
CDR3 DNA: TGTGCCAGTAGTGATGAGCCCAGGGGGCAGGGCTACACCTTC

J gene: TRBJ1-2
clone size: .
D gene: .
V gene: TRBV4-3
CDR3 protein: CASSQDKEIGYYGYTF
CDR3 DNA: TGCGCCAGCAGCCAAGATAAGGAAATTGGGTACTATGGCTACACCTTC

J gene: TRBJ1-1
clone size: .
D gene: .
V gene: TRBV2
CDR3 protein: CASSGLGAVRDTEAFF
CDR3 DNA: TGTGCCAGCAGCGGGCTGGGGGCCGTCAGAGACACTGAAGCTTTCTTT

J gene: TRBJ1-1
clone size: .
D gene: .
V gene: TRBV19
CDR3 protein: CASSIEGGTEAFF
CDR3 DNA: TGTGCCAGTAGTATAGAGGGAGGCACTGAAGCTTTCTTT

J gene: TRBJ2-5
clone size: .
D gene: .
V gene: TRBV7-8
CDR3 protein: CASSLAGYQETQYF
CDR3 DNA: TGTGCCAGCAGCTTAGCGGGGTACCAAGAGACCCAGTACTTC

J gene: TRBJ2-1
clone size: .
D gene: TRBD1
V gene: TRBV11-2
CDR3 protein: CASSRFYWGQGVYNEQFF
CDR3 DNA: TGTGCCAGCAGCAGGTTTTACTGGGGACAGGGGGTTTACAATGAGCAGTTCTTC

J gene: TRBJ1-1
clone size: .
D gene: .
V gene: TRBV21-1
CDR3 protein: CASNRGYWGDGDTEAFF
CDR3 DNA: TGTGCCAGCAACCGCGGGTATTGGGGGGATGGCGACACTGAAGCTTTCTTT

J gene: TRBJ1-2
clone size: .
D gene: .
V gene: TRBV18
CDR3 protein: CASSPRNAEGYTF
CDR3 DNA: TGTGCCAGCTCACCACGGAATGCAGAGGGCTACACCTTC

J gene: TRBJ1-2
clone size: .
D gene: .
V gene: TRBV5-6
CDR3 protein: CANSLATGRHYGYTF
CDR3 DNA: TGTGCCAACAGCTTGGCCACAGGGCGCCACTATGGCTACACCTTC

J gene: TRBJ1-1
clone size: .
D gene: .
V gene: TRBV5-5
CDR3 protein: CASSLTGNTEAFF
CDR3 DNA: TGTGCCAGCAGCTTAACAGGGAACACTGAAGCTTTCTTT

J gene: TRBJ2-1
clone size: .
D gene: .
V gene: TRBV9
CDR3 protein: CASSAREPGLGEDEQFF
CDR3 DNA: TGTGCCAGCAGCGCTAGAGAACCGGGACTCGGAGAAGATGAGCAGTTCTTC

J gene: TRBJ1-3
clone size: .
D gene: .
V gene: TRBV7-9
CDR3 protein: CASSPPVRPSGNTIYF
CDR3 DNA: TGTGCCAGCAGCCCCCCCGTCAGGCCCTCTGGAAACACCATATATTTT

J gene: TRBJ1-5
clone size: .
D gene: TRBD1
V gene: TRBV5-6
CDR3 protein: CASSLLGQGYSNQPQHF
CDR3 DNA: TGTGCCAGCAGCTTGCTCGGACAGGGCTATAGCAATCAGCCCCAGCATTTT

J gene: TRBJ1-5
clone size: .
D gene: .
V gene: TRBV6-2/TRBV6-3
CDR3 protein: CASSPLLGPTWGPQHF
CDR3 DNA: TGTGCCAGCAGTCCATTACTTGGACCAACTTGGGGGCCCCAGCATTTT

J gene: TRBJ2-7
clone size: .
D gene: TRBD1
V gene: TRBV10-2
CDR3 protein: CASISDRGYEQYF
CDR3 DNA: TGCGCCAGCATTAGCGACAGGGGTTACGAGCAGTACTTC

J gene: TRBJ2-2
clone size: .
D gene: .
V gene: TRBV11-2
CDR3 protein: CASSLQVAGELFF
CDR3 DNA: TGTGCCAGCAGCTTACAAGTGGCCGGGGAGCTGTTTTTT

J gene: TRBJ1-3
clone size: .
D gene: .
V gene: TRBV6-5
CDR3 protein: CASSWGQGGNTIYF
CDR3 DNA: TGTGCCAGCAGTTGGGGGCAGGGCGGAAACACCATATATTTT

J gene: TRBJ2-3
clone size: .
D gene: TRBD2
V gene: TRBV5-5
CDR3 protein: CASSLLAGGESTQYF
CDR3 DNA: TGTGCCAGCAGCTTACTAGCGGGGGGCGAGAGCACGCAGTATTTT

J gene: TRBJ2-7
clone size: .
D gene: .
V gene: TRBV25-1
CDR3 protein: CASSLRGNEQYF
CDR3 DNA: TGTGCCAGCAGTTTGAGGGGTAACGAGCAGTACTTC

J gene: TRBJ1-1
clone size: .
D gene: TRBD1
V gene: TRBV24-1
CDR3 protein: CATRGTGTGFKRVPENTEAFF
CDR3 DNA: TGTGCCACCAGGGGAACCGGGACAGGGTTTAAGAGGGTTCCCGAGAACACTGAAGCTTTCTTT

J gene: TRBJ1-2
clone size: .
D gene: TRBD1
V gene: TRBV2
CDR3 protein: CASSTQGAHGYTF
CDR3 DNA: TGTGCCAGCAGTACACAGGGGGCCCATGGCTACACCTTC

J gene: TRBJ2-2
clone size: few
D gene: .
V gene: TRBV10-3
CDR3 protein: CASANTGELFF
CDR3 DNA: TGTGCCTCAGCGAACACCGGGGAGCTGTTTTTT

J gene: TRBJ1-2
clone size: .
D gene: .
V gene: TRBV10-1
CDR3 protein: CASSESGVYGYTF
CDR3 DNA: TGCGCCAGCAGTGAGTCCGGGGTATATGGCTACACCTTC

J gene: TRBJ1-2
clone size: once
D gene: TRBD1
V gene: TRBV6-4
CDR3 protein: CARQGPGQAYLGGYTF
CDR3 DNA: TGTGCCAGACAGGGACCGGGACAGGCGTACCTCGGCGGCTACACCTTC

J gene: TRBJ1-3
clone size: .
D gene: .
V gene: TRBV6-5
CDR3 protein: CASRTGFISGNTIYF
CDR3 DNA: TGTGCCAGCAGAACAGGATTCATAAGTGGAAACACCATATATTTT

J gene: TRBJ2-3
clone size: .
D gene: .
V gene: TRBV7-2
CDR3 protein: CASSPRGRLSVDTQYF
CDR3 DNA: TGTGCCAGCAGCCCCAGGGGCCGCCTGAGTGTAGATACGCAGTATTTT

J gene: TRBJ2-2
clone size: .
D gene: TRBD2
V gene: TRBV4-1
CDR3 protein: CASSLTSGGDNTGELFF
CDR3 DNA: TGCGCCAGCAGCCTGACTAGCGGGGGGGACAACACCGGGGAGCTGTTTTTT

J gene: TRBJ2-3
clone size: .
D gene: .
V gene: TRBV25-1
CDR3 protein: CASSDPRVGADTQYF
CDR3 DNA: TGTGCCAGCAGTGATCCCCGGGTTGGGGCAGATACGCAGTATTTT

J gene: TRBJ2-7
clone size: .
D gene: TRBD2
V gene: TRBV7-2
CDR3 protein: CASSFGGGAREQYF
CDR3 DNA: TGTGCCAGCAGCTTCGGCGGGGGGGCGCGGGAGCAGTACTTC

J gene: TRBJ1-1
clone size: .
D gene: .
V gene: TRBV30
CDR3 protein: CAWTASWLSTEAFF
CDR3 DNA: TGTGCCTGGACCGCCTCCTGGCTGAGCACTGAAGCTTTCTTT

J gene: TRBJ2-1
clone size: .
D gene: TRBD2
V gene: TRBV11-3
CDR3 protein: CASSYGGLAGGDNEQFF
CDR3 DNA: TGTGCCAGCAGCTATGGGGGGCTAGCGGGAGGGGACAATGAGCAGTTCTTC

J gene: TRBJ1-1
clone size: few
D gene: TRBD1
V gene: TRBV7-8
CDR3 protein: CASSYEGQGGTEAFF
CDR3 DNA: TGTGCCAGCAGCTACGAAGGACAGGGAGGGACTGAAGCTTTCTTT

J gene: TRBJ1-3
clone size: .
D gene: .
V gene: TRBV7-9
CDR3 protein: CAIDGPDF
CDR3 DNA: TGTGCCATCGACGGGCCTGACTTT

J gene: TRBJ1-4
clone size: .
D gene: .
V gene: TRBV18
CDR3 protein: CASSPLDNEKLFF
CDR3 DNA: TGTGCCAGCTCACCACTGGATAATGAAAAACTGTTTTTT

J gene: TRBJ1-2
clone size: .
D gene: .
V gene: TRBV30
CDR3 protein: CAWDRSHYGYTF
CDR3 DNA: TGTGCCTGGGATAGGTCGCACTATGGCTACACCTTC

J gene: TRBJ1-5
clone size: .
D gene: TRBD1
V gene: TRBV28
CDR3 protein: CASSPPTGGGQPQHF
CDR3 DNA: TGTGCCAGCAGTCCGCCGACAGGGGGCGGCCAGCCCCAGCATTTT